Presented here are 20 T cell receptor beta chains from one specimen sequenced in a study of OX40 agonist ivuxolimab in advanced cancers. Assay: immunoSEQ multiplex PCR; the TCRdb copy retains only in-frame clones and omits some. The profile shows about 28,000 clones, roughly 83% of them singletons. Sequenced here: CD4+ or CD8+ T cells sorted from blood, sampled in a trial of the OX40 agonist ivuxolimab. The receptor set was obtained from an adult with an advanced solid tumor such as melanoma, head and neck, liver or kidney cancer.

The chain couples TRBV6-4 to TRBJ2-2; no clear D. Deletions cut 0 bases from V and 2 bases from J, with 7 bases between. CDR3 length: 15 amino acids. Germline-derived CDR1 and CDR2 are MRHNA and SNTAGT. The CDR3 sequence: CASSDSAGNTGELFF. The CDR3 DNA follows: TGTGCCAGCAGTGACTCAGCAGGAAACACCGGGGAGCTGTTTTTT.

The chain uses TRBV5-6 and TRBJ2-2, with unresolved D. Germline V CDR1 and CDR2: SGHDT, YYEEEE. This CDR3 is built from 15 residues. Between the trimmed V and J ends, which lost 0 bases and 5 bases, there was a span of 11 bases. CDR3 region: CASSLAPGATGELFF. CDR3 nucleotides: TGTGCCAGCAGCTTGGCACCGGGCGCGACCGGGGAGCTGTTTTTT.

This rearrangement joins TRBV6-5 to TRBJ2-6, with D unclear. From germline, CDR1 is MNHEY and CDR2 SVGAGI. The CDR3 length is 15 residues. With 0 bases removed from V and 0 bases from J, the gap between germline ends came to 3 bases. The CDR3 nucleotides read TGTGCCAGCAGTTACTCGGGCTCTGGGGCCAACGTCCTGACTTTC. Residues: CASSYSGSGANVLTF.

The chain carries TRBV5-6 and TRBJ1-5; 7 bases are a match to TRBD1. Germline V gives CDR1 SGHDT, CDR2 YYEEEE. This CDR3 is 13 amino acids long. After removal of 4 bases from V and 5 bases from J, the junction contained 3 bases not matched to a gene. The CDR3 DNA reads as TGTGCCAGCAGCATCACAGGGGATCAGCCCCAGCATTTT. Translated: CASSITGDQPQHF.

The chain has TRBV9 and TRBJ2-2, with TRBD2 identical over 8 bases. Germline V gene data show CDR1 as SGDLS and CDR2 as YYNGEE. CDR3 size: 14 residues. V was clipped by 0 bases and J by 8 bases; unmatched bases: 3. The CDR3 protein is CASSVGSGSGELFF. CDR3 nucleotide sequence: TGTGCCAGCAGCGTAGGAAGCGGGAGTGGGGAGCTGTTTTTT.

The chain is built from TRBV11-2 and TRBJ2-7, with D possibly TRBD1 on 6 matching bases. V gave up 7 bases and J gave up 0 bases, with 13 bases separating them. The germline V gene encodes CDR1 SGHAT and CDR2 FQNNGV. This CDR3 has 14 amino acids. The CDR3 bases are TGTGCCAGCAACAAAAGGGACACCTCCTACGAGCAGTACTTC. Translating gives CASNKRDTSYEQYF. The full variable domain, rest sourced from reference TRBV11-2 and TRBJ2-7, is EAGVAQSPRYKIIEKRQSVAFWCNPISGHATLYWYQQILGQGPKLLIQFQNNGVVDDSQLPKDRFSAERLKGVDSTLKIQPAKLEDSAVYLCASNKRDTSYEQYFGPGTRLTVT.

The chain recombines TRBV2 with TRBJ2-7; 7 nucleotides match TRBD1. Per germline, CDR1 SNHLY and CDR2 FYNNEI. The ends lost 5 bases at V and 5 bases at J; junction bases unmatched: 9. The CDR3 is made up of 14 amino acids. CDR3 sequence (DNA): TGTGCCAGCAGTAATTTCCGACAGGGCCACGAGCAGTACTTC. Protein: CASSNFRQGHEQYF.

This clone has just a few counts. The rearrangement links TRBV7-9 to TRBJ2-6, with D uncertain. V was trimmed by 5 bases and J by 0 bases, leaving 5 bases between them. The CDR3 sequence is 14 residues long. Germline assignment: CDR1 SEHNR and CDR2 FQNEAQ (reference sequence). The CDR3: CASSQVSGANVLTF. The DNA for the CDR3 is TGTGCCAGCAGCCAGGTCTCTGGGGCCAACGTCCTGACTTTC. The variable domain in full, with the rest retrieved from reference TRBV7-9 and TRBJ2-6, is DTGVSQNPRHKITKRGQNVTFRCDPISEHNRLYWYRQTLGQGPEFLTYFQNEAQLEKSRLLSDRFSAERPKGSFSTLEIQRTEQGDSAMYLCASSQVSGANVLTFGAGSRLTVL.

V and J are TRBV15 and TRBJ2-3; D call uncertain. CDR1 is LNHNV and CDR2 is YYDKDF in the germline V gene (reference sequence). The CDR3 sequence is 12 residues long. V lost 5 bases and J lost 1, with 4 bases in between. CDR3 DNA: TGTGCCACCAGCGTCGGCACAGATACGCAGTATTTT. This sequence encodes CATSVGTDTQYF.

The chain joins TRBV29-1 to TRBJ2-7; D may be TRBD2 (5 bases). The CDR3 totals 15 residues. Germline-derived CDR1 and CDR2 are SQVTM and ANQGSEA. V was shortened by 0 bases and J by 2 bases, with 14 bases between the two germline ends. The CDR3 region has the DNA TGCAGCGTTGAAGACCCGCTTCGGGATACCTACGAGCAGTACTTC. This encodes CSVEDPLRDTYEQYF.

The genes are TRBV27 and TRBJ2-7; D uncertain. The V end lost 5 bases, the J end lost 2 bases, and 13 bases lay between the germline ends. Per the germline V gene, CDR1 is MNHEY and CDR2 is SMNVEV (reference sequence). This CDR3 region has 14 residues. The CDR3 nucleotides read TGTGCCAGCAGTCCTCTAGGCTTTCCCTACGAGCAGTACTTC. It translates to CASSPLGFPYEQYF.

The rearrangement links TRBV10-3 to TRBJ2-5; 7 bases line up with TRBD2. The CDR3 consists of 15 residues. V shed 3 bases and J 4 bases; nucleotides not matched to a gene: 8. CDR1 is ENHRY, CDR2 SYGVKD, per germline. CDR3 in amino acids: CAISDLAEIGETQYF. In DNA, the CDR3 is TGTGCCATCAGTGATCTAGCGGAAATAGGAGAGACCCAGTACTTC.

The chain has TRBV6-1 and TRBJ2-1, with 12 bases fitting TRBD2. The trim removed 3 bases at V and 7 bases at J, leaving 4 bases unmatched. The CDR3 is 15 residues long. Per the germline V gene, CDR1 is MNHNS and CDR2 is SASEGT. Here the CDR3 DNA reads TGTGCCAGCAGTGATACTAGCGGGAGGTGGAATGAGCAGTTCTTC. Its translation: CASSDTSGRWNEQFF.

In DNA, the CDR3 is TGTGCCATCCTCCGGTCTGCGGGAGGGCCGAAGACCCAGTACTTC. Translated: CAILRSAGGPKTQYF. V gene TRBV11-2 combines with J gene TRBJ2-5; 9 bases match TRBD2. This CDR3 comprises 15 residues. Germline assignment: CDR1 SGHAT and CDR2 FQNNGV. With 10 bases clipped from V and 6 bases from J, the junction kept 15 bases outside the gene matches.

The V gene is TRBV5-5, the J gene TRBJ1-1; 10 bases are a match to TRBD1. V shed 4 bases and J 5 bases; nucleotides not matched to a gene: 5. The CDR3 sequence is 14 residues long. Germline values: CDR1 SGHKS, CDR2 YYEKEE (reference sequence). The CDR3 region is CASSRQGAETEAFF. In DNA, the CDR3 is TGTGCCAGCAGCAGACAGGGGGCAGAGACTGAAGCTTTCTTT.

Judged by abundance, this clone is medium-sized. This chain's CDR3 is CASSLGDRGIYGYTF. The CDR3 DNA follows: TGTGCCAGCAGCTTAGGGGACAGGGGGATCTATGGCTACACCTTC. The rearrangement links TRBV13 to TRBJ1-2; TRBD1 matches at 10 bases. The CDR3 loop spans 15 amino acids. The germline CDR1 and CDR2 sequences are PRHDT and FYEKMQ (reference sequence). V was pared by 0 bases and J by 4 bases, with 2 bases of the junction left unmatched.

This clone was seen only once. The chain recombines TRBV30 with TRBJ1-1; unclear D gene. Trimming took 7 bases from V and 0 from J, leaving 9 bases between them. The CDR3 has 12 amino acids. Germline V CDR1 and CDR2: GTSNPN, SVGIG (reference sequence). The chain's CDR3 is CASNLMNTEAFF. As DNA, the CDR3 is TGTGCCTCCAACCTTATGAACACTGAAGCTTTCTTT.

The chain has TRBV9 and TRBJ2-3; 7 bases are shared with TRBD2. The CDR3 spans 17 residues. J gave up 3 bases and V 3 bases, and 13 bases lay outside the gene matches. Per the germline V gene, CDR1 is SGDLS and CDR2 is YYNGEE. CDR3 loop: CASSAGGGPPATDTQYF. CDR3 DNA sequence: TGTGCCAGCAGCGCTGGGGGGGGACCGCCCGCGACAGATACGCAGTATTTT.

This clone was observed a single time. The chain combines TRBV30 with TRBJ2-7; tentatively, D is TRBD1 or TRBD2 (6 bases each). The CDR3 covers 15 residues. Trimming pared 3 bases from V and 0 bases from J, leaving 15 bases between. Per germline, CDR1 GTSNPN and CDR2 SVGIG (reference sequence). CDR3 DNA: TGTGCCTGGAGCGCGGGGACACCCCTCTCCTACGAGCAGTACTTC. Amino acids: CAWSAGTPLSYEQYF.

V gene TRBV6-5 combines with J gene TRBJ1-1, with unresolved D. With 0 bases removed from V and 5 bases from J, the gap between germline ends came to 13 bases. This CDR3 has 15 residues. CDR1 and CDR2 (germline): MNHEY, SVGAGI. Here the CDR3 reads CASSYSRSLGTEAFF. Here the CDR3 DNA reads TGTGCCAGCAGTTACTCGAGGTCTTTAGGAACTGAAGCTTTCTTT.